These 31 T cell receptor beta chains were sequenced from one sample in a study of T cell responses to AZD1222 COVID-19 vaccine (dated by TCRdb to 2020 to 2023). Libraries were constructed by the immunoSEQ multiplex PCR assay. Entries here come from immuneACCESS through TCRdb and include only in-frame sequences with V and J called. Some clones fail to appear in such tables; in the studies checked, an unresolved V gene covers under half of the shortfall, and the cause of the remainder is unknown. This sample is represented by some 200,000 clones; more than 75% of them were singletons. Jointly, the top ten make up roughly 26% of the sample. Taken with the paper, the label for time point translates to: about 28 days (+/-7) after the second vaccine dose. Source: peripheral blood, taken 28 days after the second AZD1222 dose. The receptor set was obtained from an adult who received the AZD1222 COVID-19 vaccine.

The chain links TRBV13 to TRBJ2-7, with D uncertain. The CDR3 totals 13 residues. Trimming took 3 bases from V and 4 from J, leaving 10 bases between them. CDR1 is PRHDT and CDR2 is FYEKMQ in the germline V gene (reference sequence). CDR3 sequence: CASSFTQDYEQYF. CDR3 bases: TGTGCCAGCAGCTTTACCCAGGATTACGAGCAGTACTTC.

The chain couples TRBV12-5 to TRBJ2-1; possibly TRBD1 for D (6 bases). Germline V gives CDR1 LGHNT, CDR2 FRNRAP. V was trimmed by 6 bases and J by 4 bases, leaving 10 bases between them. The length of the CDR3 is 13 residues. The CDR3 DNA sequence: TGTGCTAGTGGCCCCCAGGGGTACAATGAGCAGTTCTTC. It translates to CASGPQGYNEQFF.

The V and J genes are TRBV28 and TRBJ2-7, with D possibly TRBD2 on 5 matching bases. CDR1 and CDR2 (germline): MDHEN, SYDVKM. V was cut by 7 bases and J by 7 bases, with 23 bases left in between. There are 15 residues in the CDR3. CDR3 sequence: CASTLPQSGAREQYF. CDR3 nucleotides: TGTGCCAGCACATTACCACAGAGCGGCGCGAGGGAGCAGTACTTC. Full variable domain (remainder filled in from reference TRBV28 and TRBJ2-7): DVKVTQSSRYLVKRTGEKVFLECVQDMDHENMFWYRQDPGLGLRLIYFSYDVKMKEKGDIPEGYSVSREKKERFSLILESASTNQTSMYLCASTLPQSGAREQYFGPGTRLTVT.

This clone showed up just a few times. The CDR3 reads CASSLGSVAGGGEYNEQFF. DNA of the CDR3: TGTGCCAGCAGCTTAGGGTCGGTAGCGGGAGGGGGAGAGTACAATGAGCAGTTCTTC. V and J are TRBV7-6 and TRBJ2-1; TRBD2 matches at 11 bases. Germline CDR1 reads SGHVS; CDR2 reads FNYEAQ. The CDR3 is 19 amino acids. The V gene end was trimmed by 1 base and the J gene end by 4 bases; junction bases not matched to a gene: 12.

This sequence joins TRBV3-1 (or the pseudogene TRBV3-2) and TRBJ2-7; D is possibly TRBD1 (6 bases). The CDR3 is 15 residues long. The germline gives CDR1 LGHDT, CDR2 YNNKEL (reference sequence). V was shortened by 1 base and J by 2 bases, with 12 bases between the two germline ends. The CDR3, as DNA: TGTGCCAGCAGCCAAGGGCGAGGGGGACCCTACGAGCAGTACTTC. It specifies CASSQGRGGPYEQYF.

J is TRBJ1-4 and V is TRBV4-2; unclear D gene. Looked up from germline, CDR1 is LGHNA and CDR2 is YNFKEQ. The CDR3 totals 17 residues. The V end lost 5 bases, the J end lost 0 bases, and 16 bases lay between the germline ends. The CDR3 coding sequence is TGTGCCAGCAGCGTCGGCAGGTTAACCACAACTAATGAAAAACTGTTTTTT. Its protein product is CASSVGRLTTTNEKLFF.

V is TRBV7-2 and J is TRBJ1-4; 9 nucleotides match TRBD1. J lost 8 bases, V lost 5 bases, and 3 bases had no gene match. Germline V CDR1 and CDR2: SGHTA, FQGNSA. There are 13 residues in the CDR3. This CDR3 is CASSTGQGEKLFF. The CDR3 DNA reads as TGTGCCAGCAGCACCGGACAGGGGGAAAAACTGTTTTTT.

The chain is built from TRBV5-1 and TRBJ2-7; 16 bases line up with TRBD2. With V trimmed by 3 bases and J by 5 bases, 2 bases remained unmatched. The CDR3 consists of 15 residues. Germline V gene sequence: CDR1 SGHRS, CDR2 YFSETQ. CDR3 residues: CASSSGLAGGHEQYF. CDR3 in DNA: TGCGCCAGCAGCTCGGGACTAGCGGGAGGGCACGAGCAGTACTTC.

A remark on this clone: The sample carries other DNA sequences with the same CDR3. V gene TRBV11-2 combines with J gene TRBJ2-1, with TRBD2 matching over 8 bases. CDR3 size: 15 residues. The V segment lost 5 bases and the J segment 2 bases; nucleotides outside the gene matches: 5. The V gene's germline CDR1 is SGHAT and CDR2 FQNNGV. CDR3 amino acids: CASSPSGSTYNEQFF. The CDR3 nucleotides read TGTGCCAGCAGCCCCAGCGGGAGCACCTACAATGAGCAGTTCTTC. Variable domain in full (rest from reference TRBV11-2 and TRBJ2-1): EAGVAQSPRYKIIEKRQSVAFWCNPISGHATLYWYQQILGQGPKLLIQFQNNGVVDDSQLPKDRFSAERLKGVDSTLKIQPAKLEDSAVYLCASSPSGSTYNEQFFGPGTRLTVL.

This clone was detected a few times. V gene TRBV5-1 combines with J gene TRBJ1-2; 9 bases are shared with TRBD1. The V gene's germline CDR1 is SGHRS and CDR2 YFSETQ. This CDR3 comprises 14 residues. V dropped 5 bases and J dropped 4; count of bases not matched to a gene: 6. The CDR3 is CASRATGGPYGYTF. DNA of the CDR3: TGCGCCAGCAGAGCGACAGGGGGGCCCTATGGCTACACCTTC.

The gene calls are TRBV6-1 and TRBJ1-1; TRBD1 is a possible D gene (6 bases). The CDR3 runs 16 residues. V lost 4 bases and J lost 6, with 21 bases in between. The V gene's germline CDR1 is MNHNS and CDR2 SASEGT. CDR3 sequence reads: CASSGQDRSRVPEAFF. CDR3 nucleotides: TGTGCCAGCAGTGGACAGGACCGTAGTCGTGTACCTGAAGCTTTCTTT.

The CDR3 spells CASTRQDNTEAFF. The DNA of the CDR3 is TGTGCCAGCACCCGACAGGATAACACTGAAGCTTTCTTT. The chain recombines TRBV12-3 or TRBV12-4 with TRBJ1-1, with a weak D call TRBD1 (6 bases). CDR3 length: 13 residues. V was trimmed by 7 bases and J by 2 bases, leaving 11 bases between them.

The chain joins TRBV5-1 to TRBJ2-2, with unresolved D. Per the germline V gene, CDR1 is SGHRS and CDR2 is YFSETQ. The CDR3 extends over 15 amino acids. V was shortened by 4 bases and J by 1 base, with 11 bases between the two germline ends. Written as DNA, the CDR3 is TGCGCCAGCAGCACCTTAGCCCGGAACACCGGGGAGCTGTTTTTT. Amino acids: CASSTLARNTGELFF.

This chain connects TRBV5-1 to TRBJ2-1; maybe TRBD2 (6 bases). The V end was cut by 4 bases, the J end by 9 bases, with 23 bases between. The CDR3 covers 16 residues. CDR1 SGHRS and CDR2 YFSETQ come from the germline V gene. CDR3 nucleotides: TGCGCCAGCAGCCTTGGTGACCCCGGGAGACGGGTTGAGCAGTTCTTC. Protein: CASSLGDPGRRVEQFF.

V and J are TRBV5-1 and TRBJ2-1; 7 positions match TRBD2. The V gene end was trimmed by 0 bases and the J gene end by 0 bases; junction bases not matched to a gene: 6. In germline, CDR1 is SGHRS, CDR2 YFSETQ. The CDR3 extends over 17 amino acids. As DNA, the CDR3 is TGCGCCAGCAGCTTGGATCTAGCGGAGAGCTCCTACAATGAGCAGTTCTTC. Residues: CASSLDLAESSYNEQFF.

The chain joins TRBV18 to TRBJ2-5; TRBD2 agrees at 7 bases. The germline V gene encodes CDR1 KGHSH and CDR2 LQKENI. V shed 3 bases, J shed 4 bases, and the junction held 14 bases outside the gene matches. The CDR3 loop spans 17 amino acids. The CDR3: CASSPRGRGGEGETQYF. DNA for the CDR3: TGTGCCAGCTCACCCCGGGGGAGGGGCGGCGAGGGAGAGACCCAGTACTTC.

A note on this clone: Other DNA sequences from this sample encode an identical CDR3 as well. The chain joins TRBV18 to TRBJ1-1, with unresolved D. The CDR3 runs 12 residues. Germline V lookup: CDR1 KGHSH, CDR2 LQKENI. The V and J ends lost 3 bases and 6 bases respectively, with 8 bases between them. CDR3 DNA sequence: TGTGCCAGCTCACCGCGGGCGGCTGAAGCTTTCTTT. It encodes CASSPRAAEAFF.

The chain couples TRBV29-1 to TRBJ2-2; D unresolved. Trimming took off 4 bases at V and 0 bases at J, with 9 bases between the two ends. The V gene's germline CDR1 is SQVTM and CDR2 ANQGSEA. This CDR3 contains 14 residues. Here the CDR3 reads CSVGVSANTGELFF. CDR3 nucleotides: TGCAGCGTTGGGGTGTCCGCGAACACCGGGGAGCTGTTTTTT.

DNA of the CDR3: TGTGCCAGCCTCCCTCCCCCGGGCTCGGGTACTGAAGCTTTCTTT. Protein: CASLPPPGSGTEAFF. This chain joins TRBV28 and TRBJ1-1; D not certain. V was cut by 8 bases and J by 5 bases, with 21 bases left in between. The CDR3 totals 15 residues. Germline V CDR1 and CDR2: MDHEN, SYDVKM.

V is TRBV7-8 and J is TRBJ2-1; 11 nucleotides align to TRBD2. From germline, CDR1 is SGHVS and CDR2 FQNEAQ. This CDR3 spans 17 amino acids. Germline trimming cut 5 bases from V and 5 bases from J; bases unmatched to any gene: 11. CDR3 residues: CASSQRSGTSGHNEQFF. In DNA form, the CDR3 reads TGTGCCAGCAGCCAGAGATCCGGGACTAGCGGACACAATGAGCAGTTCTTC.

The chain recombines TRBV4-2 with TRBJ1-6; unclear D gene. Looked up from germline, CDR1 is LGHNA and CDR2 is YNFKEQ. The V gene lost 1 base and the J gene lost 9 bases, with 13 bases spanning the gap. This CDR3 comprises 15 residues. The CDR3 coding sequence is TGTGCCAGCAGCCAAGCAACTGATACCCTTTCACCCCTCCACTTT. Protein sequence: CASSQATDTLSPLHF.

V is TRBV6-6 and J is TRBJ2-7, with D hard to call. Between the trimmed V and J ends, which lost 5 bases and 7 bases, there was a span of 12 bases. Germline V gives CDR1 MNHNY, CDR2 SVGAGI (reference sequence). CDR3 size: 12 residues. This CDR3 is CASSAHALEQYF. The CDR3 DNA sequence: TGTGCCAGCAGTGCACATGCTCTGGAGCAGTACTTC.

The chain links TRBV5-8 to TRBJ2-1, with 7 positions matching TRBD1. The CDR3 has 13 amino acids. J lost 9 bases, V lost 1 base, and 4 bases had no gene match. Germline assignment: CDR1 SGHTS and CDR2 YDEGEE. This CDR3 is CASSLYRGGEQFF. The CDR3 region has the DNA TGTGCCAGCAGCTTGTACAGGGGCGGTGAGCAGTTCTTC.

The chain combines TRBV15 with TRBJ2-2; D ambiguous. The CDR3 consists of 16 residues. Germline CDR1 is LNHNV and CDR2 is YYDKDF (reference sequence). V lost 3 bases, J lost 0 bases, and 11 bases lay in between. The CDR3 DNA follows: TGTGCCACCAGCAGTAACTTTTTCACGAACACCGGGGAGCTGTTTTTT. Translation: CATSSNFFTNTGELFF.

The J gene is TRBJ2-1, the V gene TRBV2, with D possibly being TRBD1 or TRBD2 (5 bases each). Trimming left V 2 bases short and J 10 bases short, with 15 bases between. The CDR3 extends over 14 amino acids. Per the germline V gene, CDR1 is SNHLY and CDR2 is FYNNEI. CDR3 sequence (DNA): TGTGCCAGCAGTGAATCGGGGCTAGCAGGCGAGCAGTTCTTC. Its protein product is CASSESGLAGEQFF.

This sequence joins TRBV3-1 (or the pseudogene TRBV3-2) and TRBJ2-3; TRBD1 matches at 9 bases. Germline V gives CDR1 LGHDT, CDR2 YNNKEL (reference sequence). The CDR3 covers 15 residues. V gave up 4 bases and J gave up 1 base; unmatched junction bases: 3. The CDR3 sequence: CASSPGDRGTDTQYF. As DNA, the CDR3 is TGTGCCAGCAGCCCAGGGGACAGGGGCACAGATACGCAGTATTTT.

Here the CDR3 DNA reads TGTGCCAGCAGCCAGGGCCTAGCATCAGATACGCAGTATTTT. It specifies CASSQGLASDTQYF. The V call is TRBV7-2, the J call TRBJ2-3, with D possibly called TRBD1 or TRBD2 (5 bases each). The ends were cut back, 5 bases at V and 4 bases at J, with 13 bases in the middle. Germline CDR1 is SGHTA and CDR2 is FQGNSA. The CDR3 covers 14 residues.

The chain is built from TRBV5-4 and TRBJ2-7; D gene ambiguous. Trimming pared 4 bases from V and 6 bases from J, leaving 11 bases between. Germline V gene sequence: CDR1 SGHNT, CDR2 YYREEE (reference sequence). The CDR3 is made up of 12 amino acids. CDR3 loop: CASSQPQGEQYF. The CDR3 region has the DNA TGTGCCAGCAGCCAACCCCAAGGCGAGCAGTACTTC.

The CDR3 bases are TGTGCCAGCTCGTACCGGGACAGAAACTACGAGCAGTACTTC. It specifies CASSYRDRNYEQYF. The gene calls are TRBV18 and TRBJ2-7; 7 nucleotides align to TRBD1. CDR1 is KGHSH and CDR2 is LQKENI in the germline V gene. J lost 3 bases, V lost 6 bases, and 8 bases had no gene match. There are 14 residues in the CDR3.

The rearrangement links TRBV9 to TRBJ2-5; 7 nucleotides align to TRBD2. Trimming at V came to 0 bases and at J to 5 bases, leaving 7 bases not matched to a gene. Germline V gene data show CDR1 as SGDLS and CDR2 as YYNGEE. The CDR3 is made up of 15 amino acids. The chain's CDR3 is CASSVGLAGMETQYF. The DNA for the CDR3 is TGTGCCAGCAGCGTAGGACTAGCCGGGATGGAGACCCAGTACTTC.

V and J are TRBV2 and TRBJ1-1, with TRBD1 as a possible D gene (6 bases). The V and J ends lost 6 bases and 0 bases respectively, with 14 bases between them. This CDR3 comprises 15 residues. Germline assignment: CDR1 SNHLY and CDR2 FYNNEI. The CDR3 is CASSSGHTMNTEAFF. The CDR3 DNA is TGTGCCAGCAGCTCGGGACACACCATGAACACTGAAGCTTTCTTT. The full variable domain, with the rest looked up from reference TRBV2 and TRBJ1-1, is EPEVTQTPSHQVTQMGQEVILRCVPISNHLYFYWYRQILGQKVEFLVSFYNNEISEKSEIFDDQFSVERPDGSNFTLKIRSTKLEDSAMYFCASSSGHTMNTEAFFGQGTRLTVV.